The next 14 T cell receptor beta chains were all read from a single sample in a study of control samples from healthy donors and cancer patients. Assay used: immunoSEQ multiplex PCR; TCRdb lists only in-frame clones, some missing. The repertoire consists of more than 60,000 clones, with around 90% occurring once and the leading ten covering less than 7%. Sequenced sample: PBMCs. These receptors were taken from a man aged 55 to 70 with colorectal cancer.

This clone showed up just once. The rearrangement links TRBV19 to TRBJ2-5; the D gene could be TRBD1 or TRBD2 (5 bases each). The CDR3 is 15 residues long. The germline V gene has CDR1 LNHDA and CDR2 SQIVND (reference sequence). Trimming left V 5 bases short and J 7 bases short, with 20 bases between. The CDR3 loop is CASSATGTEEGTQYF. CDR3 coding DNA: TGTGCCAGTAGTGCAACCGGGACGGAGGAAGGGACCCAGTACTTC.

This clone was seen only once. The chain joins TRBV7-3 to TRBJ2-1, with 8 bases that match TRBD2. Per germline, CDR1 SGHTA and CDR2 FQGTGA. The CDR3 length is 14 residues. J was trimmed by 10 bases and V by 6 bases; bases with no gene match: 11. The CDR3 protein is CASSPGLGLREQFF. CDR3 DNA: TGTGCCAGCAGTCCGGGACTAGGACTGCGGGAGCAGTTCTTC.

This clone appeared once. The chain joins TRBV29-1 to TRBJ1-3, with unresolved D. Trimming removed 2 bases at V and 2 bases at J, with 10 bases between. Germline values: CDR1 SQVTM, CDR2 ANQGSEA. This CDR3 is built from 14 residues. DNA of the CDR3: TGCAGCGTTGAAATGGGGTTTACTGGAAACACCATATATTTT. Translated: CSVEMGFTGNTIYF.

The V call is TRBV27, the J call TRBJ2-7; 7 bases agree with TRBD2. CDR3 size: 13 residues. The germline V gene has CDR1 MNHEY and CDR2 SMNVEV (reference sequence). Unmatched junction bases numbered 3, after V lost 3 bases and J lost 4 bases. The CDR3 DNA reads as TGTGCCAGCAGTTTGCCGGGGGGTTACGAGCAGTACTTC. This sequence encodes CASSLPGGYEQYF.

This chain links TRBV15 with TRBJ1-4, with D hard to call. V was pared by 1 base and J by 8 bases, with 11 bases between. Looked up from germline, CDR1 is LNHNV and CDR2 is YYDKDF (reference sequence). The CDR3 length is 14 residues. The CDR3 is CATSRGGPGEKLFF. The CDR3, as DNA: TGTGCCACCAGCAGAGGGGGTCCAGGAGAAAAACTGTTTTTT.

The gene calls are TRBV7-9 and TRBJ2-7; 9 bases agree with TRBD2. The CDR3 covers 15 residues. Germline V gene sequence: CDR1 SEHNR, CDR2 FQNEAQ (reference sequence). Trimming cost V 5 bases and J 1 base; bases outside gene matches: 6. The CDR3 nucleotides read TGTGCCAGCAGCACCACTAGCGGGCTGTCCTACGAGCAGTACTTC. This encodes CASSTTSGLSYEQYF.

The CDR3 loop reads CASSQSLGTGGGQPQHF. The CDR3, as DNA: TGTGCCAGCAGCCAGTCCTTGGGAACAGGGGGTGGACAGCCCCAGCATTTT. The chain combines TRBV28 with TRBJ1-5; 8 bases agree with TRBD1. CDR1 is MDHEN and CDR2 is SYDVKM in the germline V gene. V lost 6 bases, J lost 7 bases, and 17 bases stayed unmatched. The CDR3 consists of 17 residues.

A few counts support this clone. In nucleotides, the CDR3 is TGCGCCAGCAGTGCCGTACCGAACACCGGGGAGCTGTTTTTT. This sequence encodes CASSAVPNTGELFF. The V gene is TRBV5-1, the J gene TRBJ2-2, with D uncertain. V lost 5 bases and J lost 0, with 8 bases in between. The germline gives CDR1 SGHRS, CDR2 YFSETQ. The CDR3 consists of 14 residues. Full variable domain (remainder filled in from reference TRBV5-1 and TRBJ2-2): KAGVTQTPRYLIKTRGQQVTLSCSPISGHRSVSWYQQTPGQGLQFLFEYFSETQRNKGNFPGRFSGRQFSNSRSEMNVSTLELGDSALYLCASSAVPNTGELFFGEGSRLTVL.

This clone was seen once. The V gene is TRBV7-9, the J gene TRBJ2-7; D possibly matches TRBD1 or TRBD2 (5 bases each). V was trimmed by 7 bases and J by 3 bases, leaving 13 bases between them. The CDR3 has 13 residues. Looked up from germline, CDR1 is SEHNR and CDR2 is FQNEAQ (reference sequence). This CDR3 reads CASTGDPRYEQYF. The CDR3 DNA reads as TGTGCCAGCACTGGGGACCCCCGCTACGAGCAGTACTTC.

V and J are TRBV4-1 and TRBJ2-5, with TRBD1 matching over 7 bases. The CDR3 covers 20 residues. Trimming removed 4 bases from V and 3 bases from J; junction bases left unmatched: 23. CDR1 is MGHRA, CDR2 YSYEKL, per germline. The CDR3 is CASSLIYTGERTSRKETQYF. DNA of the CDR3: TGCGCCAGCAGCCTCATATATACAGGGGAACGGACCAGCAGGAAAGAGACCCAGTACTTC.

The chain joins TRBV4-3 to TRBJ1-1; TRBD1 matches at 7 bases. The CDR3 is 15 residues long. The germline gives CDR1 LGHNA, CDR2 YSLEER. Trimming at V came to 3 bases and at J to 3 bases, leaving 7 bases not matched to a gene. The CDR3 loop is CASSQGEGADTEAFF. The CDR3 DNA is TGCGCCAGCAGCCAGGGGGAGGGGGCGGACACTGAAGCTTTCTTT.

This sequence joins TRBV19 and TRBJ1-1; 8 bases fit TRBD1. The CDR3 totals 14 residues. Trimming took 3 bases from V and 1 from J; bases not matched to a gene: 1. Germline V gene data show CDR1 as LNHDA and CDR2 as SQIVND (reference sequence). CDR3: CASSMGQANTEAFF. CDR3 nucleotide sequence: TGTGCCAGTAGTATGGGACAGGCGAACACTGAAGCTTTCTTT.

The rearrangement links TRBV7-2 to TRBJ2-3; the D is unclear. Germline V gene lookup returns CDR1 SGHTA and CDR2 FQGNSA. CDR3 length: 14 amino acids. V lost 4 bases and J 0 bases, leaving 8 bases between the germline ends. CDR3 DNA sequence: TGTGCCAGCAGCTCCCAACTTAGCACAGATACGCAGTATTTT. Its translation is CASSSQLSTDTQYF.

The chain carries TRBV12-3 or TRBV12-4 and TRBJ1-4; D is unresolved. The CDR3 consists of 13 residues. Trimming removed 10 bases from V and 13 bases from J, with 22 bases in between. Written as DNA, the CDR3 is TGTGCCATACGTCCCAGTCCCTGGGGTACACTGTTTTTT. It yields the protein CAIRPSPWGTLFF.